One and the same sample provided the 22 T cell receptor beta chains below, sequenced in a study of CD8+ T cells in alopecia areata. As the sequencing template, cDNA was produced by extracting RNA and reverse transcribing it. Only in-frame clones appear in the TCRdb table, and some are missing; sequencing was by immunoSEQ multiplex PCR. Of 75,000 to 100,000 clones listed, 41% were seen once; the top ten hold 1.3%. Sequenced: CD4+ T cells sorted from blood. These receptors came from a human donor with alopecia areata.

This clone appeared a single time. Other DNA variants within this sample encode the same CDR3. The chain is built from TRBV30 and TRBJ1-5; 7 nucleotides agree with TRBD1. CDR1 is GTSNPN, CDR2 SVGIG, per germline (reference sequence). After removal of 3 bases from V and 2 bases from J, the junction contained 1 base not matched to a gene. The CDR3 is made up of 13 amino acids. The CDR3 sequence: CAWRDRGNQPQHF. The DNA of the CDR3 is TGTGCCTGGAGAGACAGGGGCAATCAGCCCCAGCATTTT.

A few counts support this clone. V and J are TRBV29-1 and TRBJ1-2, with a tentative D call TRBD1 (6 bases). The CDR3 has 12 amino acids. V dropped 4 bases and J dropped 8 bases, with 14 bases sitting between them. CDR1 and CDR2 (germline): SQVTM, ANQGSEA. The CDR3 region has the DNA TGCAGCGTTGTAGGGGGGACTGGGGGCTACACCTTC. Amino acid sequence: CSVVGGTGGYTF. The complete variable domain, with remaining parts taken from reference TRBV29-1 and TRBJ1-2, reads SAVISQKPSRDICQRGTSLTIQCQVDSQVTMMFWYRQQPGQSLTLIATANQGSEATYESGFVIDKFPISRPNLTFSTLTVSNMSPEDSSIYLCSVVGGTGGYTFGSGTRLTVV.

The chain combines TRBV29-1 with TRBJ1-2; D not resolved. The CDR3 is made up of 12 amino acids. Germline CDR1 SQVTM, CDR2 ANQGSEA. V was clipped by 4 bases and J by 3 bases, with 9 bases between them. Here the CDR3 reads CSVGAGDYGYTF. In nucleotides, the CDR3 is TGCAGCGTTGGAGCGGGTGACTATGGCTACACCTTC.

This clone was detected only a few times. The chain employs TRBV7-9 and TRBJ1-2; D unclear. In germline, CDR1 is SEHNR, CDR2 FQNEAQ (reference sequence). Trimming left V 1 base short and J 0 bases short, with 6 bases between. This CDR3 is 14 amino acids long. CDR3 loop: CASSLDGANYGYTF. The CDR3 region has the DNA TGTGCCAGCAGCTTAGATGGGGCTAACTATGGCTACACCTTC.

This sequence joins TRBV5-1 and TRBJ2-5; 10 nucleotides agree with TRBD2. The germline gives CDR1 SGHRS, CDR2 YFSETQ. The CDR3 contains 14 residues. V trimming: 3 bases; J trimming: 4 bases; junction bases outside the gene matches: 3. The CDR3 region has the DNA TGCGCCAGCAGCTCTAGCGGGAGTCTAGAGACCCAGTACTTC. It translates to CASSSSGSLETQYF.

The chain carries TRBV30 and TRBJ2-7; D not certain. The V and J ends lost 2 bases and 2 bases respectively, with 10 bases between them. CDR1 and CDR2 (germline): GTSNPN, SVGIG (reference sequence). CDR3 size: 13 residues. The CDR3 here is CAWSSVFPYEQYF. CDR3 DNA sequence: TGTGCCTGGAGTTCTGTTTTCCCCTACGAGCAGTACTTC.

This chain connects TRBV27 to TRBJ2-1; D might be TRBD1 (5 bases). CDR1 is MNHEY and CDR2 is SMNVEV in the germline V gene (reference sequence). The CDR3 sequence is 15 residues long. Trimming left V 3 bases short and J 6 bases short, with 15 bases between. The CDR3 DNA is TGTGCCAGCAGTTTCCGTTCCACCAGGGCCAATGAGCAGTTCTTC. Translated: CASSFRSTRANEQFF.

This chain connects TRBV29-1 to TRBJ1-2, with D possibly TRBD1 on 5 matching bases. This CDR3 is 12 amino acids long. V dropped 6 bases and J dropped 5 bases, with 13 bases sitting between them. Germline CDR1 SQVTM, CDR2 ANQGSEA. This CDR3 reads CSVVEWGYGYTF. The CDR3 DNA reads as TGCAGCGTGGTTGAGTGGGGGTATGGCTACACCTTC.

This chain links TRBV7-3 with TRBJ2-3; TRBD1 or TRBD2 may be the D gene (5 bases each). Trimming removed 0 bases at V and 0 bases at J, with 7 bases between. The germline CDR1 and CDR2 sequences are SGHTA and FQGTGA. The CDR3 loop spans 15 amino acids. The DNA for the CDR3 is TGTGCCAGCAGCTTAACGGGACGTAGCACAGATACGCAGTATTTT. Residues: CASSLTGRSTDTQYF.

With regard to this clone: An end of the junction does not agree with germline; a read error may underlie this. V is TRBV4-1 and J is TRBJ2-1, with no clear D. The CDR3 runs to 14 residues. Per the germline V gene, CDR1 is MGHRA and CDR2 is YSYEKL. CDR3 residues: CASSQDRTNNEQFF. CDR3 sequence (DNA): TGTGCCAGCAGCCAAGATCGGACCAACAATGAGCAGTTCTTC.

V and J are TRBV6-6 and TRBJ2-3; no clear D gene. This CDR3 comprises 14 residues. V was pared by 3 bases and J by 0 bases, with 7 bases between. Per the germline V gene, CDR1 is MNHNY and CDR2 is SVGAGI (reference sequence). The CDR3 spells CASSYGGSTDTQYF. The CDR3 DNA reads TGTGCCAGCAGTTATGGCGGTAGCACAGATACGCAGTATTTT.

The chain links TRBV27 to TRBJ2-3, with D uncertain. Trimming cost V 1 base and J 10 bases, with 9 bases left between them. The CDR3 contains 12 residues. CDR1 and CDR2 from the germline V gene are MNHEY and SMNVEV (reference sequence). CDR3 bases: TGTGCCAGCAGTTTATTCGGCACACCGCAGTATTTT. Encoded protein: CASSLFGTPQYF.

Only a few counts were recorded for this clone. The V call is TRBV7-2, the J call TRBJ1-5; D is undetermined. Per germline, CDR1 SGHTA and CDR2 FQGNSA. Trimming stripped 1 base from V and 0 bases from J, with 10 bases between. The CDR3 runs to 16 residues. The CDR3 DNA follows: TGTGCCAGCAGCTTAGGGTCGTGGTATAGCAATCAGCCCCAGCATTTT. Amino acid sequence: CASSLGSWYSNQPQHF.

This clone occurred a few times. The chain employs TRBV28 and TRBJ2-7, with 9 nucleotides matching TRBD2. The CDR3 is made up of 17 amino acids. CDR1 MDHEN and CDR2 SYDVKM come from the germline V gene. The ends lost 6 bases at V and 2 bases at J; junction bases unmatched: 14. CDR3 nucleotide sequence: TGTGCCAGCAGACCTACGAAAACGGGCGGGAGGGCCTACGAGCAGTACTTC. Protein sequence: CASRPTKTGGRAYEQYF.

This rearrangement joins TRBV7-8 to TRBJ2-4; D may be TRBD2 (5 bases). V was cut by 0 bases and J by 5 bases, with 11 bases left in between. This CDR3 is built from 15 residues. Germline assignment: CDR1 SGHVS and CDR2 FQNEAQ. The CDR3 sequence is CASSLAPSGQNIQYF. As DNA, the CDR3 is TGTGCCAGCAGCTTAGCCCCCAGCGGACAAAACATTCAGTACTTC. Based on the CDR3 plus reference TRBV7-8 and TRBJ2-4, the full variable domain is GAGVSQSPRYKVAKRGQDVALRCDPISGHVSLFWYQQALGQGPEFLTYFQNEAQLDKSGLPSDRFFAERPEGSVSTLKIQRTQQEDSAVYLCASSLAPSGQNIQYFGAGTRLSVL.

In this sample, this clone turned up a few times. Since no conserved phenylalanine or tryptophan closes the CDR3, a read error is the likely cause. The DNA is left out, because the CDR3 cannot be placed on it with certainty; the CDR3 is given as TCRdb lists it. The chain couples TRBV14 to TRBJ2-4; TRBD1 is the table's D call and was not checked against the DNA. Germline lookup yields CDR1 SGHDN and CDR2 FVKESK. Including both end residues, the CDR3 is 12 amino acids long. The CDR3 spells CASSHRPQGLFP.

The chain has TRBV5-6 and TRBJ2-1, with D unresolved. CDR1 and CDR2 from the germline V gene are SGHDT and YYEEEE. CDR3 length: 14 amino acids. Trimming pared 0 bases from V and 11 bases from J, leaving 15 bases between. The chain's CDR3 is CASSLEGSRSKQFF. The CDR3 DNA is TGTGCCAGCAGCTTGGAGGGCTCCCGCAGTAAGCAGTTCTTC.

The CDR3 protein is CASSLTQVGTQYF. CDR3 nucleotide sequence: TGTGCCAGCAGTTTAACTCAAGTAGGGACCCAGTACTTC. This chain uses TRBV27 with TRBJ2-5, with D unclear. There are 13 residues in the CDR3. Germline lookup yields CDR1 MNHEY and CDR2 SMNVEV (reference sequence). Deletions cut 2 bases from V and 7 bases from J, with 11 bases between.

The J gene is TRBJ2-3, the V gene TRBV29-1, with 9 bases that match TRBD2. The CDR3 runs to 17 residues. V was clipped by 4 bases and J by 7 bases; unmatched bases: 18. Looked up from germline, CDR1 is SQVTM and CDR2 is ANQGSEA. The DNA of the CDR3 is TGCAGCGTTGTGAAGGGCGGGGGGGCACAGGGGATGAATACGCAGTATTTT. Translating gives CSVVKGGGAQGMNTQYF.

V is TRBV5-1 and J is TRBJ2-1, with 11 positions matching TRBD2. In germline, CDR1 is SGHRS, CDR2 YFSETQ. V dropped 5 bases and J dropped 6; count of bases not matched to a gene: 1. The CDR3 is 13 residues long. The CDR3 is CASSSGRANEQFF. The CDR3 region has the DNA TGCGCCAGCAGTAGCGGGAGGGCCAATGAGCAGTTCTTC.

This chain uses TRBV6-4 with TRBJ2-1; D is possibly TRBD2 (7 bases). This CDR3 contains 14 residues. The V gene lost 6 bases and the J gene lost 4 bases, with 13 bases spanning the gap. Per germline, CDR1 MRHNA and CDR2 SNTAGT. In DNA, the CDR3 is TGTGCCAGCAGGCGGGGGCAAGAGTACAATGAGCAGTTCTTC. Translated, it gives CASRRGQEYNEQFF.

This clone has only a few counts. The gene calls are TRBV27 and TRBJ1-2, with D possibly TRBD1 on 6 matching bases. CDR3 size: 15 residues. Trimming pared 5 bases from V and 1 base from J, leaving 14 bases between. Per the germline V gene, CDR1 is MNHEY and CDR2 is SMNVEV (reference sequence). The chain's CDR3 is CASSPAGEVNYGYTF. The CDR3 nucleotides are TGTGCCAGCAGTCCCGCAGGGGAAGTTAACTATGGCTACACCTTC.